These T cell receptor beta chains were read from a single sample in a study of blood T cell repertoires in COVID-19. Repertoires were generated with immunoSEQ multiplex PCR, while TCRdb's copy carries only in-frame clones and drops some. The sample shows about 150,000 clones, around four fifths of them seen only once. Material for sequencing was peripheral blood. These receptors were taken from a woman of 80 years or more with COVID-19, enrolled during active disease. Both conserved end residues are part of each CDR3. The order of the fields is D gene, V gene, J gene, clone size, CDR3 DNA, CDR3 protein. D genes are given only for firm matches. Only some rows state a clone size, as once, few, many or a class for expanded clones.

d_gene: -
v_gene: TRBV29-1
j_gene: TRBJ2-4
abundance: -
CDR3nt: TGCAGCGTTGAAACTTATACAGGAAACATTCAGTACTTC
CDR3aa: CSVETYTGNIQYF

d_gene: TRBD1
v_gene: TRBV10-3
j_gene: TRBJ1-5
abundance: -
CDR3nt: TGTGCCACACTGGCTGGGACAGGGATAGGTAGTCAGCCCCAGCATTTT
CDR3aa: CATLAGTGIGSQPQHF

d_gene: -
v_gene: TRBV10-3
j_gene: TRBJ2-3
abundance: -
CDR3nt: TGTGCCATCAGTCCCTGGGAAGGGAGTCGGACAGATACGCAGTATTTT
CDR3aa: CAISPWEGSRTDTQYF

d_gene: -
v_gene: TRBV19
j_gene: TRBJ2-6
abundance: -
CDR3nt: TGTGCCAGTAGTCTCTCTGGGGCCAACGTCCTGACTTTC
CDR3aa: CASSLSGANVLTF

d_gene: TRBD1
v_gene: TRBV5-1
j_gene: TRBJ2-6
abundance: -
CDR3nt: TGCGCCACCCGGACAGGGGGAGCTGGGGCCAACGTCCTGACTTTC
CDR3aa: CATRTGGAGANVLTF

d_gene: TRBD2
v_gene: TRBV6-5
j_gene: TRBJ2-7
abundance: -
CDR3nt: TGTGCCAGCAGGGGGGAGGGGACGGCGCCCTACGAGCAGTACTTC
CDR3aa: CASRGEGTAPYEQYF

d_gene: TRBD1
v_gene: TRBV5-1
j_gene: TRBJ1-4
abundance: -
CDR3nt: TGCGCCAGCAGCTCAACAGGGGGTGGGGCAACTAATGAAAAACTGTTTTTT
CDR3aa: CASSSTGGGATNEKLFF

d_gene: -
v_gene: TRBV3-1/TRBV3-2
j_gene: TRBJ1-3
abundance: -
CDR3nt: TGTGCCAGCAGCCAAATGGGTAGCGCTGGAAACACCATATATTTT
CDR3aa: CASSQMGSAGNTIYF

d_gene: TRBD1
v_gene: TRBV7-8
j_gene: TRBJ1-2
abundance: -
CDR3nt: TGTGCCAGCAGCTTAGCGGGACAGAATCCTTCCTATGGCTACACCTTC
CDR3aa: CASSLAGQNPSYGYTF

d_gene: TRBD2
v_gene: TRBV6-6
j_gene: TRBJ2-1
abundance: -
CDR3nt: TGTGCCAGCAGTTTCCCACTAGCGGGAGGCCGGGATGAGCAGTTCTTC
CDR3aa: CASSFPLAGGRDEQFF

d_gene: -
v_gene: TRBV14
j_gene: TRBJ1-1
abundance: -
CDR3nt: TGTGCCAGCAGCCAAGTGGCAGGGCGGGCTTTCTTT
CDR3aa: CASSQVAGRAFF

d_gene: -
v_gene: TRBV18
j_gene: TRBJ1-5
abundance: few
CDR3nt: TGTGCCAGCTCACCTGGCTTATTGGATCAGCCCCAGCATTTT
CDR3aa: CASSPGLLDQPQHF

d_gene: TRBD1
v_gene: TRBV10-3
j_gene: TRBJ2-2
abundance: -
CDR3nt: TGTGCCATCAGTATCGCGGCGGGACAGGGGCGGAACACCGGGGAGCTGTTTTTT
CDR3aa: CAISIAAGQGRNTGELFF

d_gene: -
v_gene: TRBV6-5
j_gene: TRBJ1-6
abundance: few
CDR3nt: TGTGCCAGCAGTTACTCTCCGTATAATTCACCCCTCCACTTT
CDR3aa: CASSYSPYNSPLHF

d_gene: -
v_gene: TRBV7-9
j_gene: TRBJ1-2
abundance: -
CDR3nt: TGTGCCAGCAGCATGGGGGACTTTAAGGGCTACACCTTC
CDR3aa: CASSMGDFKGYTF

d_gene: -
v_gene: TRBV12-3/TRBV12-4
j_gene: TRBJ1-5
abundance: -
CDR3nt: TGTGCCAGCAGACAAGGACTTCAGCCCCAGCATTTT
CDR3aa: CASRQGLQPQHF

d_gene: -
v_gene: TRBV28
j_gene: TRBJ1-1
abundance: -
CDR3nt: TGTGCCAGCTGGAGGCGGGGGGAGGGTGAAGCTTTCTTT
CDR3aa: CASWRRGEGEAFF

d_gene: -
v_gene: TRBV7-6
j_gene: TRBJ1-4
abundance: -
CDR3nt: TGTGCCAGCAGCTTAGTCCAGCCCTCGGGGAGGAATGAAAAACTGTTTTTT
CDR3aa: CASSLVQPSGRNEKLFF

d_gene: TRBD1
v_gene: TRBV3-1/TRBV3-2
j_gene: TRBJ1-3
abundance: -
CDR3nt: TGTGCCAGCAGCCAAGATGGACAGGGTTGGGGTAACACCATATATTTT
CDR3aa: CASSQDGQGWGNTIYF

d_gene: -
v_gene: TRBV3-1/TRBV3-2
j_gene: TRBJ1-2
abundance: -
CDR3nt: TGTGCCAGCAGCCAAGCGAACTATGGCTACACCTTC
CDR3aa: CASSQANYGYTF

d_gene: -
v_gene: TRBV5-1
j_gene: TRBJ1-3
abundance: -
CDR3nt: TGCGCCAGCAGCGGCACCGGGAGAGAGGGAAACACCATATATTTT
CDR3aa: CASSGTGREGNTIYF

d_gene: -
v_gene: TRBV19
j_gene: TRBJ1-5
abundance: -
CDR3nt: TGTGCCAGTAAAGGACATTATAGCAATCAGCCCCAGCATTTT
CDR3aa: CASKGHYSNQPQHF

d_gene: -
v_gene: TRBV5-4
j_gene: TRBJ1-3
abundance: -
CDR3nt: TGTGCCAGCAGCCCCGGCGGGTCAGCACCGAGCTCTGGAAACACCATATATTTT
CDR3aa: CASSPGGSAPSSGNTIYF

d_gene: -
v_gene: TRBV7-9
j_gene: TRBJ1-2
abundance: -
CDR3nt: TGTGCCAGCAGCTTGGGAGGGATCTATGGCTACACCTTC
CDR3aa: CASSLGGIYGYTF

d_gene: -
v_gene: TRBV19
j_gene: TRBJ1-1
abundance: -
CDR3nt: TGTGCCAGTAGTCCGCGGGCGGACACTGAAGCTTTCTTT
CDR3aa: CASSPRADTEAFF

d_gene: -
v_gene: TRBV5-1
j_gene: TRBJ1-5
abundance: -
CDR3nt: TGCGCCAGCAGCTTGGGGCCACAAAAAGGGGGTGGTCAGCCCCAGCATTTT
CDR3aa: CASSLGPQKGGGQPQHF

d_gene: TRBD1
v_gene: TRBV29-1
j_gene: TRBJ2-1
abundance: -
CDR3nt: TGCAGCGTTGATAGACAGGGCCATGAGCAGTTCTTC
CDR3aa: CSVDRQGHEQFF

d_gene: -
v_gene: TRBV6-4
j_gene: TRBJ1-2
abundance: -
CDR3nt: TGTGCCAGCAGTGGCCCCGGTTATGGCTACACCTTC
CDR3aa: CASSGPGYGYTF

d_gene: -
v_gene: TRBV28
j_gene: TRBJ1-2
abundance: -
CDR3nt: TGTGCCAGCAGTTTGGGACACACCTACTATGGCTACACCTTC
CDR3aa: CASSLGHTYYGYTF

d_gene: -
v_gene: TRBV10-1
j_gene: TRBJ2-7
abundance: -
CDR3nt: TGCGCCAGCAGTGACACAGGTGGCGAGCAGTACTTC
CDR3aa: CASSDTGGEQYF

d_gene: -
v_gene: TRBV6-1
j_gene: TRBJ2-7
abundance: -
CDR3nt: TGTGCCAGCAGTGAAGGGGACACCTTCTCCTACGAGCAGTACTTC
CDR3aa: CASSEGDTFSYEQYF

d_gene: -
v_gene: TRBV7-3
j_gene: TRBJ2-2
abundance: -
CDR3nt: TGTGCCAGCAGAGAGCAGGGCACCGGGGAGCTGTTTTTT
CDR3aa: CASREQGTGELFF

d_gene: -
v_gene: TRBV5-1
j_gene: TRBJ2-5
abundance: -
CDR3nt: TGCGCCAGCACCTGGAGAATGGGAGAGACCCAGTACTTC
CDR3aa: CASTWRMGETQYF

d_gene: TRBD2
v_gene: TRBV25-1
j_gene: TRBJ2-1
abundance: -
CDR3nt: TGTGCCAGCAGTGAGGCGGGGGGGCAGTTCTTC
CDR3aa: CASSEAGGQFF

d_gene: TRBD1
v_gene: TRBV5-1
j_gene: TRBJ1-2
abundance: -
CDR3nt: TGCGCCAGCAGCCCTCAGGGGGCGGGCTATGGCTACACCTTC
CDR3aa: CASSPQGAGYGYTF

d_gene: -
v_gene: TRBV5-1
j_gene: TRBJ2-1
abundance: -
CDR3nt: TGCGCCAGCAGCTCCCCCGGGGGCTCCTACAATGAGCAGTTCTTC
CDR3aa: CASSSPGGSYNEQFF

d_gene: TRBD1
v_gene: TRBV5-8
j_gene: TRBJ2-2
abundance: -
CDR3nt: TGTGCCAGCGGGGGACAGATGATAAACACCGGGGAGCTGTTTTTT
CDR3aa: CASGGQMINTGELFF

d_gene: TRBD2
v_gene: TRBV5-1
j_gene: TRBJ2-7
abundance: -
CDR3nt: TGCGCCAGCAGCGACGGCGGACTAGCGGGAGTGAGGGAGCAGTACTTC
CDR3aa: CASSDGGLAGVREQYF

d_gene: TRBD1
v_gene: TRBV24-1
j_gene: TRBJ2-7
abundance: -
CDR3nt: TGTGCCACCAGTGACCCGGGACAGGGGGGCTACGAGCAGTACTTC
CDR3aa: CATSDPGQGGYEQYF

d_gene: TRBD2
v_gene: TRBV5-1
j_gene: TRBJ2-7
abundance: -
CDR3nt: TGCGCCAGCAGCCGGACCGGGACTAGCGACGGGGACGAGCAGTACTTC
CDR3aa: CASSRTGTSDGDEQYF

d_gene: -
v_gene: TRBV19
j_gene: TRBJ1-5
abundance: -
CDR3nt: TGTGCCAGTAGTATGACAGGTTCCATAGCAGGGGCCCAGCATTTT
CDR3aa: CASSMTGSIAGAQHF